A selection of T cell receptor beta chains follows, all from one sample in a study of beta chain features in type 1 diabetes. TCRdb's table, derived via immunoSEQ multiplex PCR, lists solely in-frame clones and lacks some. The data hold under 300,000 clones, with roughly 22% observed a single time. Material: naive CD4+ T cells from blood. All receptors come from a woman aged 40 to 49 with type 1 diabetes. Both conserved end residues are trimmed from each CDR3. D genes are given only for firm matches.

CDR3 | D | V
ASSEYSGTGGETQY | TRBD1 | TRBV25-1
ASSVVGTPNYGYT | . | TRBV9
ASSQEARGGSTDTQY | TRBD2 | TRBV4-3
SASDKTQY | . | TRBV20-1
SVDGRGGLDTQY | TRBD2 | TRBV29-1
ASSTPNAASNEQY | . | TRBV19
ASSQVQGSYGYT | TRBD1 | TRBV4-3
ASSLARQTTGELF | . | TRBV7-2
ASSRPVSHGYT | . | TRBV5-6
ASSQGLTGAEKLF | TRBD1 | TRBV4-3
ASSLARLAGADEQF | TRBD2 | TRBV5-4
ASSEVLAGGYSSYNEQF | TRBD2 | TRBV6-1
ASSQSGTAYGYT | TRBD1 | TRBV14
ASSYSRVDGNEAF | . | TRBV6-6
ASSHPQRYKNIQY | . | TRBV23-1
ASLTVDRQAF | . | TRBV6-5
ASTKGGSGNTIY | . | TRBV9
ASSLLSLESYEQY | . | TRBV5-1
ASSRLRAGANVLT | . | TRBV6-5
ASSFLDRWDYGYT | TRBD1 | TRBV7-9
ASNPDRISEAF | . | TRBV6-6
ASTEIWGEPQY | . | TRBV7-2
ASSERSGMSYEQY | TRBD2 | TRBV2
ASSWGDGSNYGYT | . | TRBV5-4
SATTGSGYT | . | TRBV20-1
ASSLRPRTSGYNEQF | TRBD2 | TRBV11-1
ASSSGGGQPQH | . | TRBV5-6
ASSHPYRGGEETQY | TRBD1 | TRBV6-6